The next 31 T cell receptor beta chains were all read from a single sample in a study of blood T cells in healthy people across ages. Primed by a sample-barcoded 5' primer and a J-beta primer mix, a second PCR proceeded for 7 to 11 cycles. TCRdb analysed the 5' RACE reads with MiXCR anew, one entry per CDR3 protein. Of fewer than 2,000,000 distinct CDR3 sequences in the sample, roughly 32% were seen once. The sequencing sample was made of blood. The receptor source for this set is a woman in her twenties or thirties in good health.

For the CDR3, the DNA is TGTGCCAGCACCCCGACAGGATTCTATGGCTACACCTTC. The encoded protein is CASTPTGFYGYTF. The chain combines TRBV12-3 or TRBV12-4 with TRBJ1-2, with D maybe TRBD1 (6 bases). The germline V and J ends were trimmed by 7 bases and 4 bases, with 13 bases remaining between them. This CDR3 contains 13 residues.

This sequence joins TRBV3-1 and TRBJ2-5, with 8 bases that match TRBD2. The V gene end was trimmed by 0 bases and the J gene end by 5 bases; junction bases not matched to a gene: 5. The germline gives CDR1 LGHDT, CDR2 YNNKEL (reference sequence). The CDR3 runs to 15 residues. CDR3 DNA sequence: TGTGCCAGCAGCCAAGATCAACGGGGGGGGGAGACCCAGTACTTC. Translating gives CASSQDQRGGETQYF.

The chain carries TRBV5-5 and TRBJ1-5; D not certain. The CDR3 consists of 15 residues. Germline values: CDR1 SGHKS, CDR2 YYEKEE (reference sequence). V was pared by 4 bases and J by 0 bases, with 11 bases between. CDR3 sequence: CASSPTPYSNQPQHF. In DNA, the CDR3 is TGTGCCAGCAGCCCAACACCATATAGCAATCAGCCCCAGCATTTT.

This clonotype was seen only a few times. This sequence joins TRBV7-9 and TRBJ2-3; D may match TRBD1 or TRBD2 (5 bases each). The CDR3 is made up of 15 amino acids. Germline V CDR1 and CDR2: SEHNR, FQNEAQ (reference sequence). V shed 5 bases and J shed 5 bases, with 17 bases lying between them. CDR3 nucleotides: TGTGCCAGCAGCCCAATAGACGGGGCCGGAGATACGCAGTATTTT. This sequence encodes CASSPIDGAGDTQYF.

The V gene is TRBV6-5, the J gene TRBJ1-2; 7 positions match TRBD1. Per the germline V gene, CDR1 is MNHEY and CDR2 is SVGAGI. This CDR3 has 15 residues. V shed 0 bases and J 5 bases; nucleotides not matched to a gene: 6. The CDR3, as DNA: TGTGCCAGCAGTTACTCGCCGGGACAGTCTTATGGCTACACCTTC. It is translated as CASSYSPGQSYGYTF.

With respect to this clonotype: This sequence may be a read error, since a much larger clone differs from it by one base. J is TRBJ2-7 and V is TRBV27; 7 bases map to TRBD1. J was trimmed by 7 bases and V by 10 bases; bases with no gene match: 16. Per the germline V gene, CDR1 is MNHEY and CDR2 is SMNVEV (reference sequence). The CDR3 length is 14 residues. CDR3 nucleotide sequence: TGTGCCAACAAGCCCGGACAGGCTCGGGGTGAGCAGTACTTC. It codes for CANKPGQARGEQYF.

This rearrangement joins TRBV11-3 to TRBJ2-2, with a weak D call TRBD2 (6 bases). Trimming took off 0 bases at V and 6 bases at J, with 17 bases between the two ends. The CDR3 is made up of 17 amino acids. Germline CDR1 SGHNT, CDR2 YENEEA. The DNA of the CDR3 is TGTGCCAGCAGCTTAGATGCATCCGGGAGAAAATCCGGGGAGCTGTTTTTT. It yields the protein CASSLDASGRKSGELFF.

The chain recombines TRBV18 with TRBJ2-7; 7 bases are a match to TRBD1. V dropped 3 bases and J dropped 0; count of bases not matched to a gene: 14. The length of the CDR3 is 18 residues. The V gene's germline CDR1 is KGHSH and CDR2 LQKENI. The CDR3 reads CASSPGIPRGISSYEQYF. CDR3 in DNA: TGTGCCAGCTCACCCGGAATTCCCAGGGGGATTAGCTCCTACGAGCAGTACTTC.

The sample holds many counts of this clonotype. The chain links TRBV27 to TRBJ2-1; D remains unclear. V was clipped by 3 bases and J by 6 bases, with 6 bases between them. Germline CDR1 reads MNHEY; CDR2 reads SMNVEV (reference sequence). CDR3 length equals 12 residues. The CDR3, as DNA: TGTGCCAGCAGTTTTTCGGGCAATGAGCAGTTCTTC. It translates to CASSFSGNEQFF.

Regarding this clonotype: A read error may account for a junction end that differs from germline. The chain couples TRBV5-1 to TRBJ1-6; TRBD1 aligns across 8 bases. This CDR3 has 14 residues. Per germline, CDR1 SGHRS and CDR2 YFSETQ. The CDR3 DNA follows: TGCACCAGCAGCTTAACAGGGGGGGATTCACCCCTCCACTTT. It is translated as CTSSLTGGDSPLHF.

This clonotype was seen a handful of times. The chain has TRBV6-5 and TRBJ1-2; 7 bases fit TRBD1. The V gene's germline CDR1 is MNHEY and CDR2 SVGAGI. J was trimmed by 4 bases and V by 1 base; bases with no gene match: 15. CDR3 length: 18 amino acids. DNA for the CDR3: TGTGCCAGCAGTTACTGGGGGGGACTCCCACAGGGGCGCTATGGCTACACCTTC. This gives the protein CASSYWGGLPQGRYGYTF.

The chain recombines TRBV11-2 with TRBJ2-7; tentatively, D is TRBD1 (5 bases). Germline V gene lookup returns CDR1 SGHAT and CDR2 FQNNGV. V lost 1 base and J 3 bases, leaving 13 bases between the germline ends. The CDR3 length is 15 residues. The chain's CDR3 is CASSLGPLTGYEQYF. The CDR3 nucleotides read TGTGCCAGCAGCTTAGGTCCACTCACAGGCTACGAGCAGTACTTC.

Regarding this clonotype: Possible read error: a much larger clone is one base away. This chain uses TRBV7-3 with TRBJ2-1; tentatively, D is TRBD1 or TRBD2 (6 bases each). The end of the DNA aligns better with TRBJ2-7, so the J call may be wrong. There are 16 residues in the CDR3. The germline gives CDR1 SGHTA, CDR2 FQGTGA. DNA of the CDR3: TGTGCCAGCAGCTCAGTAGGGGGGAACTCCTACAATGAGCAGTACTTC. Translated, it gives CASSSVGGNSYNEQYF.

V is TRBV15 and J is TRBJ2-1; 8 bases align to TRBD1. CDR1 LNHNV and CDR2 YYDKDF come from the germline V gene (reference sequence). The CDR3 sequence is 16 residues long. J gave up 8 bases and V 0 bases, and 9 bases lay outside the gene matches. The CDR3 DNA follows: TGTGCCACCAGCAGAGATATGGACAGGGATTTTTATGAGCAGTTCTTC. Protein product: CATSRDMDRDFYEQFF. Using reference TRBV15 and TRBJ2-1 for the parts outside the CDR3, the full variable domain is DAMVIQNPRYQVTQFGKPVTLSCSQTLNHNVMYWYQQKSSQAPKLLFHYYDKDFNNEADTPDNFQSRRPNTSFCFLDIRSPGLGDTAMYLCATSRDMDRDFYEQFFGPGTRLTVL.

The chain has TRBV20-1 and TRBJ2-7; a weak D match, TRBD2 (5 bases). This CDR3 region has 15 residues. Trimming took off 1 base at V and 2 bases at J, with 15 bases between the two ends. CDR1 and CDR2 from the germline V gene are DFQATT and SNEGSKA (reference sequence). Written as DNA, the CDR3 is TGCAGTGCTAGAGCGAGAGGGAGTAAGCCCTACGAGCAGTACTTC. Translated: CSARARGSKPYEQYF.

V is TRBV10-3 and J is TRBJ2-6, with D unclear. Trimming pared 6 bases from V and 2 bases from J, leaving 8 bases between. Looked up from germline, CDR1 is ENHRY and CDR2 is SYGVKD. CDR3 length: 14 residues. CDR3 sequence (DNA): TGTGCCATCAGAGTCGACCCTGGGGCCAACGTCCTGACTTTC. Protein sequence: CAIRVDPGANVLTF.

V is TRBV2 and J is TRBJ2-1; possible D gene TRBD1, 7 bases. Germline CDR1 and CDR2: SNHLY and FYNNEI. The CDR3 runs 14 residues. The V end lost 8 bases, the J end lost 8 bases, and 19 bases lay between the germline ends. CDR3 sequence reads: CASDGRQGSDEQFF. The CDR3 region has the DNA TGTGCCAGCGACGGGAGACAGGGTAGCGATGAGCAGTTCTTC.

The chain recombines TRBV7-9 with TRBJ2-7; possibly TRBD1 for D (5 bases). V gave up 3 bases and J gave up 2 bases, with 20 bases separating them. This CDR3 has 17 residues. Germline CDR1 SEHNR, CDR2 FQNEAQ (reference sequence). The CDR3 bases are TGTGCCAGCAGCTTTCATCCGTCCACAGGCGGTGCCTACGAGCAGTACTTC. This gives the protein CASSFHPSTGGAYEQYF.

The V and J genes are TRBV9 and TRBJ2-5; no clear D gene. The end of the DNA aligns better with TRBJ2-7, so the J call may be wrong. This CDR3 has 12 amino acids. CDR1 and CDR2 from the germline V gene are SGDLS and YYNGEE. The CDR3 DNA is TGTGCCAGCAGCGTAGGCAACGACGAGCAGTACTTC. Protein: CASSVGNDEQYF.

This chain connects TRBV7-2 to TRBJ2-7, with D possibly being TRBD1 (5 bases). Per the germline V gene, CDR1 is SGHTA and CDR2 is FQGNSA. The CDR3 has 14 residues. Trimming left V 4 bases short and J 0 bases short, with 10 bases between. The CDR3 loop reads CASSSLRVSYEQYF. The CDR3 nucleotides read TGTGCCAGCAGCTCTCTCAGGGTCTCCTACGAGCAGTACTTC.

The chain links TRBV18 to TRBJ2-7; maybe TRBD2 (6 bases). Germline V lookup: CDR1 KGHSH, CDR2 LQKENI. The CDR3 runs to 14 residues. V gave up 1 base and J gave up 0 bases, with 7 bases separating them. In DNA, the CDR3 is TGTGCCAGCTCACCACAGGAGGGCTCCTACGAGCAGTACTTC. It encodes CASSPQEGSYEQYF. Variable domain in full (rest from reference TRBV18 and TRBJ2-7): NAGVMQNPRHLVRRRGQEARLRCSPMKGHSHVYWYRQLPEEGLKFMVYLQKENIIDESGMPKERFSAEFPKEGPSILRIQQVVRGDSAAYFCASSPQEGSYEQYFGPGTRLTVT.

The CDR3 DNA follows: TGTGCCAGCAGCGTAGGGGGGAAACTGGCAGATACGCAGTATTTT. Translating it yields CASSVGGKLADTQYF. The chain carries TRBV9 and TRBJ2-3; D tentatively fits TRBD1 or TRBD2 (5 bases each). The CDR3 spans 15 residues. V lost 0 bases, J lost 4 bases, and 12 bases lay in between. Germline V lookup: CDR1 SGDLS, CDR2 YYNGEE.

To note about this clonotype: The junction shows a germline mismatch at one end, possibly a read error. The chain has TRBV28 and TRBJ1-6; possible D gene TRBD1, 6 bases. The length of the CDR3 is 14 residues. Germline-derived CDR1 and CDR2 are MDHEN and SYDVKM. The CDR3 sequence: CTSSLTGRGSPLHF. The DNA for the CDR3 is TGTACCAGCAGTTTAACAGGGAGGGGATCACCCCTCCACTTT.

As to this clonotype: A clone one base away is much larger, so this may be a read error. J is TRBJ2-6 and V is TRBV9; the D is unclear. V lost 4 bases to trimming and J lost 2 bases, with 16 bases between them. The CDR3 length is 17 residues. CDR1 is SGDLS, CDR2 YYNGEE, per germline. DNA of the CDR3: TGTGCCAGCAGCCCTGACCCAGCAACCCCTGGGGCCAACGTCCTGACTTTC. Translated: CASSPDPATPGANVLTF.

V gene TRBV3-1 combines with J gene TRBJ1-5; D is ambiguous. Germline V gene lookup returns CDR1 LGHDT and CDR2 YNNKEL (reference sequence). The CDR3 has 13 residues. Deletions cut 6 bases from V and 5 bases from J, with 11 bases between. CDR3 protein: CASSRDIYQPQHF. The CDR3 region has the DNA TGTGCCAGCAGTCGAGACATCTATCAGCCCCAGCATTTT.

V and J are TRBV30 and TRBJ1-1; TRBD1 agrees at 7 bases. This CDR3 is 14 amino acids long. Germline V gene lookup returns CDR1 GTSNPN and CDR2 SVGIG (reference sequence). Trimming cost V 3 bases and J 5 bases; bases outside gene matches: 9. CDR3: CAWRRQGEGTEAFF. CDR3 in DNA: TGTGCCTGGAGGCGACAGGGAGAGGGAACTGAAGCTTTCTTT. The full variable domain, with the rest looked up from reference TRBV30 and TRBJ1-1, is SQTIHQWPATLVQPVGSPLSLECTVEGTSNPNLYWYRQAAGRGLQLLFYSVGIGQISSEVPQNLSASRPQDRQFILSSKKLLLSDSGFYLCAWRRQGEGTEAFFGQGTRLTVV.

The CDR3 DNA reads TGTGCCAGCAGCACGACCAGAAACTATGGCTACACCTTC. Translated: CASSTTRNYGYTF. This rearrangement joins TRBV5-6 to TRBJ1-2; D is unresolved. In germline, CDR1 is SGHDT, CDR2 YYEEEE. Trimming took 4 bases from V and 2 from J, leaving 9 bases between them. This CDR3 is built from 13 residues.

The sample holds one count of this clonotype. The gene calls are TRBV20-1 and TRBJ1-1; D not resolved. CDR1 DFQATT and CDR2 SNEGSKA come from the germline V gene (reference sequence). The CDR3 totals 13 residues. V was pared by 1 base and J by 1 base, with 7 bases between. As DNA, the CDR3 is TGCAGTGCTAGAGGTGCCGGGAACACTGAAGCTTTCTTT. Protein product: CSARGAGNTEAFF.

In regard to this clonotype: The junction does not match germline at one end; this may be a read error. The chain has TRBV5-5 and TRBJ1-4, with 7 nucleotides matching TRBD1. The CDR3 extends over 18 amino acids. CDR1 and CDR2 (germline): SGHKS, YYEKEE (reference sequence). For the CDR3, the DNA is TGTGCCAGCAGCCAGCTTCCGGGACAGACCACAACTAATGAAGAACTGTTTTTT. Translated: CASSQLPGQTTTNEELFF.

The rearrangement links TRBV20-1 to TRBJ2-7, with 9 nucleotides matching TRBD1. The CDR3 runs 16 residues. CDR1 is DFQATT and CDR2 is SNEGSKA in the germline V gene (reference sequence). V lost 1 base and J lost 2; bases outside the gene matches: 9. Here the CDR3 DNA reads TGCAGTGCTAGAGGTAGACAGGGGGGAATCGCCTACGAGCAGTACTTC. As protein: CSARGRQGGIAYEQYF.

The chain recombines TRBV30 with TRBJ1-6; D uncertain. Per the germline V gene, CDR1 is GTSNPN and CDR2 is SVGIG (reference sequence). Trimming took off 4 bases at V and 4 bases at J, with 14 bases between the two ends. The CDR3 runs to 15 residues. The CDR3 here is CAWNGPLRYNSPLHF. DNA of the CDR3: TGTGCCTGGAACGGACCACTGAGATATAATTCACCCCTCCACTTT.